Presented here are 28 T cell receptor beta chains from one specimen sequenced in a study of blood T cell repertoires in COVID-19. Here immunoSEQ multiplex PCR was the method, and the copy in TCRdb shows in-frame clones only, minus some. The sample lists more than 45,000 clones, 65% to 90% occurring once. Sequenced sample: peripheral blood. These receptors were obtained from a woman older than 75 with acute or convalescent COVID-19.

The gene calls are TRBV16 and TRBJ1-1, with D unresolved. The germline V gene encodes CDR1 KGHSY and CDR2 FQNENV. The CDR3 spans 13 residues. The ends were cut back, 4 bases at V and 8 bases at J, with 14 bases in the middle. Here the CDR3 reads CASSRERIGEAFF. The CDR3 DNA reads as TGTGCCAGCAGCCGAGAGCGGATCGGGGAAGCTTTCTTT.

This clone has just one count. The genes are TRBV30 and TRBJ1-6; TRBD1 matches at 9 bases. V shed 3 bases, J shed 10 bases, and the junction held 10 bases outside the gene matches. This CDR3 spans 15 amino acids. CDR1 GTSNPN and CDR2 SVGIG come from the germline V gene (reference sequence). The CDR3 nucleotides are TGTGCCTGGAGCGAGACAGGGGGAAGGCTCTCACCCCTCCACTTT. This codes for CAWSETGGRLSPLHF.

The DNA for the CDR3 is TGTGCCAGCAGCTCGGACTTCTCCAGCGGGGTTGAGCAGTTCTTC. Protein sequence: CASSSDFSSGVEQFF. The J gene is TRBJ2-1, the V gene TRBV7-3; 7 bases match TRBD2. J gave up 9 bases and V 4 bases, and 12 bases lay outside the gene matches. The germline V gene has CDR1 SGHTA and CDR2 FQGTGA. The CDR3 loop spans 15 amino acids.

The chain joins TRBV19 to TRBJ2-5; tentatively, D is TRBD2 (5 bases). Germline CDR1 reads LNHDA; CDR2 reads SQIVND (reference sequence). V lost 3 bases, J lost 5 bases, and 16 bases lay in between. The CDR3 spans 15 residues. DNA for the CDR3: TGTGCCAGTAGTATCTCAACGAGGGTTGAGGAGACCCAGTACTTC. Residues: CASSISTRVEETQYF.

This clone was recorded a few times. The chain combines TRBV11-2 with TRBJ1-4; 7 nucleotides match TRBD1. J lost 5 bases, V lost 1 base, and 4 bases had no gene match. Germline V lookup: CDR1 SGHAT, CDR2 FQNNGV. The CDR3 consists of 15 residues. CDR3 DNA sequence: TGTGCCAGCAGCTTAGTCGGGACAGCAAATGAAAAACTGTTTTTT. Protein product: CASSLVGTANEKLFF.

CDR3 protein: CASSPNNGDTEAFF. CDR3 nucleotides: TGCGCCAGCAGCCCAAATAACGGGGACACTGAAGCTTTCTTT. This chain joins TRBV4-1 and TRBJ1-1, with D uncertain. The germline CDR1 and CDR2 sequences are MGHRA and YSYEKL. V was trimmed by 4 bases and J by 3 bases, leaving 12 bases between them. The CDR3 is 14 residues long.

This clone occurred once. V gene TRBV2 combines with J gene TRBJ1-5; D unresolved. V was pared by 4 bases and J by 3 bases, with 7 bases between. The length of the CDR3 is 13 residues. CDR1 is SNHLY, CDR2 FYNNEI, per germline. The CDR3 here is CASSVGFNQPQHF. In nucleotides, the CDR3 is TGTGCCAGCAGTGTTGGCTTCAATCAGCCCCAGCATTTT.

The V call is TRBV9, the J call TRBJ2-6, with D possibly matching TRBD1 (6 bases). Trimming took 5 bases from V and 4 from J, leaving 13 bases between them. This CDR3 region has 15 residues. Germline V gene sequence: CDR1 SGDLS, CDR2 YYNGEE. CDR3 DNA: TGTGCCAGCAGTTACCAGGGGTCGGGGGCCAACGTCCTGACTTTC. Amino acid sequence: CASSYQGSGANVLTF. The variable domain in full, with the rest retrieved from reference TRBV9 and TRBJ2-6, is DSGVTQTPKHLITATGQRVTLRCSPRSGDLSVYWYQQSLDQGLQFLIQYYNGEERAKGNILERFSAQQFPDLHSELNLSSLELGDSALYFCASSYQGSGANVLTFGAGSRLTVL.

The rearrangement uses TRBV6-5 and TRBJ2-5; 8 positions match TRBD1. Unmatched junction bases numbered 6, after V lost 3 bases and J lost 3 bases. Germline lookup yields CDR1 MNHEY and CDR2 SVGAGI. The CDR3 has 15 amino acids. As DNA, the CDR3 is TGTGCCAGCAGTTATCGACAGGGGCAGGAAGAGACCCAGTACTTC. This encodes CASSYRQGQEETQYF.

The table lists this clone with a few counts. The chain combines TRBV2 with TRBJ1-6, with 10 bases aligning to TRBD1. The CDR3 runs 13 residues. With V trimmed by 7 bases and J by 10 bases, 4 bases remained unmatched. CDR1 is SNHLY and CDR2 is FYNNEI in the germline V gene. Here the CDR3 reads CASTGTGVSPLHF. CDR3 nucleotides: TGTGCCAGCACCGGGACAGGGGTCTCACCCCTCCACTTT.

V usage is TRBV4-2 and J usage is TRBJ1-1, with 7 bases identical to TRBD1. The V segment lost 7 bases and the J segment 1 base; nucleotides outside the gene matches: 9. The CDR3 spans 15 residues. In germline, CDR1 is LGHNA, CDR2 YNFKEQ. The CDR3 DNA follows: TGTGCCAGCACCCCCAGAACAGGGGAGAACACTGAAGCTTTCTTT. Protein sequence: CASTPRTGENTEAFF.

The gene calls are TRBV5-8 and TRBJ2-1; TRBD2 is a possible D gene (5 bases). Trimming pared 4 bases from V and 0 bases from J, leaving 14 bases between. The CDR3 spans 16 residues. Germline V gene data show CDR1 as SGHTS and CDR2 as YDEGEE. Written as DNA, the CDR3 is TGTGCCAGCAGCCCCACACAGCGGAGCTCCTACAATGAGCAGTTCTTC. Encoded protein: CASSPTQRSSYNEQFF.

This chain joins TRBV5-6 and TRBJ1-1, with D possibly matching TRBD1 (5 bases). This CDR3 is 14 amino acids long. The germline V gene has CDR1 SGHDT and CDR2 YYEEEE. The germline V and J ends were trimmed by 1 base and 1 base, with 8 bases remaining between them. The CDR3 bases are TGTGCCAGCAGCTTGAACAGGAAGAACACTGAAGCTTTCTTT. Translating it yields CASSLNRKNTEAFF.

The V call is TRBV6-5, the J call TRBJ2-5, with no clear D. Trimming pared 6 bases from V and 5 bases from J, leaving 7 bases between. The CDR3 runs to 11 residues. The germline V gene has CDR1 MNHEY and CDR2 SVGAGI. The CDR3 reads CASSTRETQYF. The DNA of the CDR3 is TGTGCCAGCAGCACGCGGGAGACCCAGTACTTC.

Here the CDR3 reads CASSGTGNYEQYF. CDR3 in DNA: TGTGCCAGCTCGGGGACAGGGAACTACGAGCAGTACTTC. The chain uses TRBV5-4 and TRBJ2-7; TRBD1 matches 9 bases. Trimming at V came to 7 bases and at J to 3 bases, leaving 5 bases not matched to a gene. This CDR3 is built from 13 residues. CDR1 and CDR2 from the germline V gene are SGHNT and YYREEE (reference sequence). Using reference TRBV5-4 and TRBJ2-7 for the parts outside the CDR3, the full variable domain is ETGVTQSPTHLIKTRGQQVTLRCSSQSGHNTVSWYQQALGQGPQFIFQYYREEENGRGNFPPRFSGLQFPNYSSELNVNALELDDSALYLCASSGTGNYEQYFGPGTRLTVT.

The chain joins TRBV3-1 (or the pseudogene TRBV3-2) to TRBJ1-2; 8 bases line up with TRBD1. CDR1 LGHDT and CDR2 YNNKEL come from the germline V gene (reference sequence). Trimming took 0 bases from V and 5 from J; bases not matched to a gene: 5. This CDR3 region has 15 residues. The CDR3 DNA sequence: TGTGCCAGCAGCCAAGAACACAGGGGGACTTATGGCTACACCTTC. Protein product: CASSQEHRGTYGYTF.

V gene TRBV9 combines with J gene TRBJ2-5, with 8 bases lining up with TRBD2. The CDR3 runs 14 residues. The germline V gene encodes CDR1 SGDLS and CDR2 YYNGEE. The junction had 6 bases not matched to a gene; V was cut back by 4 bases and J by 4 bases. The CDR3 reads CASSTGGAGETQYF. CDR3 in DNA: TGTGCCAGCAGCACCGGGGGGGCGGGAGAGACCCAGTACTTC.

The gene calls are TRBV6-5 and TRBJ1-1; 7 positions agree with TRBD1. Trimming took 6 bases from V and 1 from J; bases not matched to a gene: 5. This CDR3 is 14 amino acids long. Germline loops: CDR1 MNHEY, CDR2 SVGAGI. This CDR3 reads CASRPQGGNTEAFF. Written as DNA, the CDR3 is TGTGCCAGCAGACCCCAGGGGGGGAACACTGAAGCTTTCTTT.

The rearrangement uses TRBV30 and TRBJ1-1; the D is unclear. Germline V gene sequence: CDR1 GTSNPN, CDR2 SVGIG (reference sequence). The V gene lost 4 bases and the J gene lost 1 base, with 19 bases spanning the gap. This CDR3 has 16 amino acids. Here the CDR3 DNA reads TGTGCCTGGAATAGCCATGGGTTGGTTCAGAACACTGAAGCTTTCTTT. Amino acid sequence: CAWNSHGLVQNTEAFF.

The rearrangement links TRBV11-2 to TRBJ2-5, with 7 bases identical to TRBD1. CDR1 is SGHAT and CDR2 is FQNNGV in the germline V gene. The junction had 2 bases not matched to a gene; V was cut back by 4 bases and J by 3 bases. This CDR3 has 13 amino acids. The CDR3 protein is CASSSTGEETQYF. CDR3 in DNA: TGTGCCAGCAGCTCTACAGGGGAAGAGACCCAGTACTTC. Full variable domain (remainder filled in from reference TRBV11-2 and TRBJ2-5): EAGVAQSPRYKIIEKRQSVAFWCNPISGHATLYWYQQILGQGPKLLIQFQNNGVVDDSQLPKDRFSAERLKGVDSTLKIQPAKLEDSAVYLCASSSTGEETQYFGPGTRLLVL.

The chain combines TRBV11-2 with TRBJ1-1, with D tentatively TRBD1 (6 bases). CDR1 is SGHAT, CDR2 FQNNGV, per germline. CDR3 size: 17 residues. V was pared by 7 bases and J by 4 bases, with 25 bases between. This CDR3 reads CASTFLGGANLGTEAFF. The DNA of the CDR3 is TGTGCCAGCACCTTTCTTGGGGGCGCAAATCTTGGCACTGAAGCTTTCTTT.

A single count supports this clone. J is TRBJ1-2 and V is TRBV28, with D uncertain. CDR1 and CDR2 (germline): MDHEN, SYDVKM. V lost 2 bases to trimming and J lost 7 bases, with 8 bases between them. The CDR3 is 12 amino acids. For the CDR3, the DNA is TGTGCCAGCAGTTTAGCCCACAGTGGCTACACCTTC. It is translated as CASSLAHSGYTF.

The gene calls are TRBV7-2 and TRBJ1-5; weak D call: TRBD1 (6 bases). Germline V gene lookup returns CDR1 SGHTA and CDR2 FQGNSA. This CDR3 region has 15 residues. Deletions cut 0 bases from V and 6 bases from J, with 12 bases between. CDR3 residues: CASSLAGTRGQPQHF. CDR3 nucleotides: TGTGCCAGCAGCTTAGCAGGTACCAGGGGTCAGCCCCAGCATTTT.

The gene calls are TRBV6-1 and TRBJ1-4; D call uncertain. CDR3 size: 14 residues. Germline-derived CDR1 and CDR2 are MNHNS and SASEGT. V was pared by 2 bases and J by 8 bases, with 12 bases between. CDR3 sequence: CASSEISRGEKLFF. CDR3 nucleotides: TGTGCCAGCAGTGAAATATCCCGCGGGGAAAAACTGTTTTTT.

The rearrangement links TRBV19 to TRBJ2-7; possibly TRBD2 for D (5 bases). Germline-derived CDR1 and CDR2 are LNHDA and SQIVND (reference sequence). The CDR3 spans 15 residues. V was pared by 5 bases and J by 0 bases, with 14 bases between. The CDR3 bases are TGTGCCAGTAGTCTCCGGACGGGGAGCTCCTACGAGCAGTACTTC. Encoded protein: CASSLRTGSSYEQYF.

V usage is TRBV7-2 and J usage is TRBJ2-1; the match to TRBD2 covers 11 bases. The CDR3 is made up of 15 amino acids. Looked up from germline, CDR1 is SGHTA and CDR2 is FQGNSA. With V trimmed by 5 bases and J by 8 bases, 8 bases remained unmatched. The CDR3 loop reads CASSLSSGGFDEQFF. The CDR3 coding sequence is TGTGCCAGCAGCCTGTCTAGCGGGGGGTTTGATGAGCAGTTCTTC.

V and J are TRBV5-4 and TRBJ2-7; 11 bases match TRBD1. Germline CDR1 is SGHNT and CDR2 is YYREEE (reference sequence). Trimming at V came to 3 bases and at J to 7 bases, leaving 9 bases not matched to a gene. This CDR3 region has 15 residues. The CDR3: CASSSGQGARKEQYF. The CDR3 coding sequence is TGTGCCAGCAGCTCCGGACAGGGGGCGCGGAAAGAGCAGTACTTC.

V is TRBV7-2 and J is TRBJ1-6; 12 nucleotides align to TRBD1. The CDR3 extends over 17 amino acids. V dropped 1 base and J dropped 6; count of bases not matched to a gene: 4. From germline, CDR1 is SGHTA and CDR2 FQGNSA. The CDR3 loop reads CASSLVGTGGFNSPLHF. In nucleotides, the CDR3 is TGTGCCAGCAGCTTAGTAGGGACAGGGGGCTTTAATTCACCCCTCCACTTT.